This T cell receptor beta chain was sequenced for a study of cytomegalovirus exposure and HLA in healthy donors. The overall study: In a later analysis, the roughly 130 validation repertoires were reported to have used the same platform as the 600 to 800 first-cohort repertoires.

Only in-frame clones appear in the TCRdb table, and some are missing; sequencing was by immunoSEQ multiplex PCR. This table has 90,000 to 130,000 clones, approximately 96% appearing once. Concerning this clone: Its antigen is not identified.

The CDR3 contains 16 residues. Germline V gene lookup returns CDR1 MNHEY and CDR2 SMNVEV (reference sequence). V lost 4 bases to trimming and J lost 6 bases; unmatched junction nucleotides: 14. Study-wide points: TCR beta chains numbering some 160 were designated cytomegalovirus-associated. The classifier reportedly diagnosed cytomegalovirus status with high specificity and sensitivity.

Sequenced input: PBMCs. The source is a woman aged 18-35 years in good health and CMV-seronegative. The chain uses TRBV27 and TRBJ1-2, with TRBD1 matching over 7 bases. The CDR3 DNA reads as TGTGCCAGCAGTTCTTTGGCCTCCGGGACAGACGATGGCTACACCTTC. It translates to CASSSLASGTDDGYTF.